The present entry profiles one TCR beta chain with its context. Antigen: not known. The data were produced by immunoSEQ multiplex PCR, yet TCRdb's version contains in-frame clones alone and is incomplete. The top ten clones hold roughly 16% of a sample with 75,000 to 100,000 clones, roughly 76% of them seen once. Exposure to brentuximab vedotin varied, and each patient had relapsed following autologous stem cell transplantation. Looked up from germline, CDR1 is SGHAT and CDR2 is FQNNGV. The V and J ends lost 0 bases and 8 bases respectively, with 16 bases between them. This CDR3 region has 15 residues. The data derive from a study of PD-1 blockade in classical Hodgkin lymphoma. Study findings and constraints: Undefined causes, possibly disease activity or prior therapy, underlie the repertoire differences. TCR diversity at baseline was reported to be reduced in newly diagnosed patients relative to healthy donors. CD4+ TCR diversity, unlike CD8+, climbed significantly by C4D1. Patients who responded completely had about the same baseline diversity as newly diagnosed patients.

The clonotype was recovered from a human donor with classical Hodgkin lymphoma. Sequencing used peripheral blood mononuclear cells (PBMCs), obtained before the second cycle of nivolumab. V is TRBV11-2 and J is TRBJ1-2; possible D gene TRBD1, 5 bases. The CDR3 DNA follows: TGTGCCAGCAGCTTAGAGGCGGCGGACACTGGGGGCTACACCTTC. It yields the protein CASSLEAADTGGYTF. Filled out from reference TRBV11-2 and TRBJ1-2, the complete variable domain reads EAGVAQSPRYKIIEKRQSVAFWCNPISGHATLYWYQQILGQGPKLLIQFQNNGVVDDSQLPKDRFSAERLKGVDSTLKIQPAKLEDSAVYLCASSLEAADTGGYTFGSGTRLTVV.